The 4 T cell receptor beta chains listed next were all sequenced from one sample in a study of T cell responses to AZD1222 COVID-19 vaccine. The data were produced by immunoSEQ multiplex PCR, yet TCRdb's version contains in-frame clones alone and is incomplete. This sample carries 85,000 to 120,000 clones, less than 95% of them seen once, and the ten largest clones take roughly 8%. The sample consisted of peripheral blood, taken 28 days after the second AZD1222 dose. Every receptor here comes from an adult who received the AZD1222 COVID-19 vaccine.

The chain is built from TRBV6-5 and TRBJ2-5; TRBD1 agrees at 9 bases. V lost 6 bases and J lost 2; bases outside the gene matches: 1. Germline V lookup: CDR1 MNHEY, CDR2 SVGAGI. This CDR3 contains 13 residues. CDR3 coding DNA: TGTGCCAGCAGAGGACAGGGGCAAGAGACCCAGTACTTC. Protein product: CASRGQGQETQYF.

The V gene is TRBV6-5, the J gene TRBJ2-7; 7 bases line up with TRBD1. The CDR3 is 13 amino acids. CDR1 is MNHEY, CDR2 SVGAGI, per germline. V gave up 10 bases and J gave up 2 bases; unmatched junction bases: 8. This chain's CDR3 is CAIRQGRTYEQYF. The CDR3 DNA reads TGTGCCATCCGACAGGGACGGACCTACGAGCAGTACTTC.

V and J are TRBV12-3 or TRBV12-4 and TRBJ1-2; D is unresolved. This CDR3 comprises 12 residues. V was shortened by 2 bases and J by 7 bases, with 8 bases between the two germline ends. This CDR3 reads CASSLLLGGYTF. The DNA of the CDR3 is TGTGCCAGCAGTTTACTCTTGGGTGGCTACACCTTC.

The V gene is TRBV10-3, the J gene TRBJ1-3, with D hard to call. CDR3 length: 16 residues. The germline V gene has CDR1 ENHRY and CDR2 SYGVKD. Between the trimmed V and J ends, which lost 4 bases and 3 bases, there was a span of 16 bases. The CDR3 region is CAISGEGTSGGNTIYF. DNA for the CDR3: TGTGCCATCAGTGGCGAGGGTACCTCTGGTGGAAACACCATATATTTT.